The T cell receptor beta chain under discussion was sequenced for a study of T cell responses to AZD1222 COVID-19 vaccine. The CDR3 consists of 14 residues. Germline V gene data show CDR1 as MNHEY and CDR2 as SVGEGT. Between the trimmed V and J ends, which lost 2 bases and 7 bases, there was a span of 12 bases. TCRdb keeps only in-frame clones here, not all; method: immunoSEQ multiplex PCR. The data show 150,000 to 200,000 clones, around 94% seen once. Study conclusions and caveats: Among the donors, most were white British and more were female, and clonal diversity was possibly underestimated.

This clone is a singleton in its sample. Antigen unknown. This specimen consisted of peripheral blood, obtained on day 0 of AZD1222 vaccination. This TCR was sampled from an adult in good health. V is TRBV6-2 or TRBV6-3 and J is TRBJ1-5, with no clear D. CDR3 sequence (DNA): TGTGCCAGCAGTTACGCGGAAGCCGGCCAGCCCCAGCATTTT. Protein: CASSYAEAGQPQHF.